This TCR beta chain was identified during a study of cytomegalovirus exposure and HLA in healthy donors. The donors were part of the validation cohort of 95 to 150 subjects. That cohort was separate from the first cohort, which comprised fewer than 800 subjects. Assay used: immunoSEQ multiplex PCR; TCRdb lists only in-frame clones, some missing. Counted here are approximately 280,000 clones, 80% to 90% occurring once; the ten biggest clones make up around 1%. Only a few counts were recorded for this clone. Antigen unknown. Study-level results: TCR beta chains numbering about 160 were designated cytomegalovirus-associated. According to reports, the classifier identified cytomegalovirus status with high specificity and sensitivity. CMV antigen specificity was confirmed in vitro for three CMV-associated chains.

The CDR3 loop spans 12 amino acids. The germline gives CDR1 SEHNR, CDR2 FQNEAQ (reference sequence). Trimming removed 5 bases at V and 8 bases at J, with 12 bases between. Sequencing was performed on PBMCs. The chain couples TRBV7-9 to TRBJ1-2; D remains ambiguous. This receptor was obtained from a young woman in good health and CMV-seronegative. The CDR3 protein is CASSLGGRGYTF. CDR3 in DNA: TGTGCCAGCAGCCTCGGAGGTAGGGGCTACACCTTC.